Presented here are 25 T cell receptor beta chains from one specimen sequenced in a study of blood T cell repertoires in COVID-19. Repertoires were generated with immunoSEQ multiplex PCR, while TCRdb's copy carries only in-frame clones and drops some. Among under 250,000 clones listed, approximately 80% were seen once. The sequenced sample consisted of peripheral blood. The receptors were sampled from a young woman with acute or convalescent COVID-19.

This sequence joins TRBV30 and TRBJ1-6; 7 bases agree with TRBD1. After removal of 1 base from V and 10 bases from J, the junction contained 7 bases not matched to a gene. The CDR3 length is 14 residues. Per the germline V gene, CDR1 is GTSNPN and CDR2 is SVGIG (reference sequence). For the CDR3, the DNA is TGTGCCTGGAGTGCAAGACAGGGACTCTCACCCCTCCACTTT. It translates to CAWSARQGLSPLHF.

The J gene is TRBJ1-1, the V gene TRBV28; no clear D. The CDR3 spans 15 residues. Trimming left V 3 bases short and J 11 bases short, with 22 bases between. Germline V gives CDR1 MDHEN, CDR2 SYDVKM. This CDR3 is CASSFANSGSARAFF. CDR3 sequence (DNA): TGTGCCAGCAGTTTTGCGAATTCGGGGTCCGCACGGGCTTTCTTT.

This clone has a single count. The J gene is TRBJ2-2, the V gene TRBV18; D is possibly TRBD2 (6 bases). The CDR3 spans 12 residues. Trimming removed 3 bases from V and 10 bases from J, with 9 bases in between. CDR1 and CDR2 (germline): KGHSH, LQKENI. CDR3: CASSPWREELFF. In DNA, the CDR3 is TGTGCCAGCTCACCGTGGAGGGAGGAGCTGTTTTTT.

This clone was counted only a few times. The DNA of the CDR3 is TGTGCCACCGGGACAACCTATAATTCACCCCTCCACTTT. It is translated as CATGTTYNSPLHF. The chain employs TRBV10-3 and TRBJ1-6, with a weak D call TRBD1 (6 bases). In germline, CDR1 is ENHRY, CDR2 SYGVKD. This CDR3 has 13 amino acids. The V end lost 10 bases, the J end lost 2 bases, and 9 bases lay between the germline ends.

The rearrangement links TRBV19 to TRBJ1-5; D remains ambiguous. Germline CDR1 and CDR2: LNHDA and SQIVND (reference sequence). Trimming shortened V by 7 bases and J by 0 bases, and 13 bases separated the two germline ends. The CDR3 is 15 amino acids. The CDR3 loop reads CASKVGLYSNQPQHF. The CDR3 nucleotides are TGTGCCAGTAAAGTTGGGCTTTATAGCAATCAGCCCCAGCATTTT.

The rearrangement uses TRBV14 and TRBJ2-5; D is possibly TRBD1 (6 bases). CDR3 size: 14 residues. CDR1 is SGHDN and CDR2 is FVKESK in the germline V gene. The V gene lost 5 bases and the J gene lost 4 bases, with 14 bases spanning the gap. The CDR3 spells CASSYTVGGETQYF. CDR3 coding DNA: TGTGCCAGCAGCTATACCGTAGGGGGAGAGACCCAGTACTTC. The full variable domain, its missing parts supplied by reference TRBV14 and TRBJ2-5, is EAGVTQFPSHSVIEKGQTVTLRCDPISGHDNLYWYRRVMGKEIKFLLHFVKESKQDESGMPNNRFLAERTGGTYSTLKVQPAELEDSGVYFCASSYTVGGETQYFGPGTRLLVL.

The chain combines TRBV6-2 or TRBV6-3 with TRBJ2-5, with D unresolved. The germline CDR1 and CDR2 sequences are MNHEY and SVGEGT. This CDR3 has 12 residues. V shed 5 bases and J shed 4 bases, with 8 bases lying between them. In DNA, the CDR3 is TGTGCCAGCAGTGCGAACCGAGAGACCCAGTACTTC. Its translation: CASSANRETQYF.

The V call is TRBV9, the J call TRBJ2-2, with TRBD2 matching over 12 bases. V shed 0 bases and J 2 bases; nucleotides not matched to a gene: 14. CDR1 SGDLS and CDR2 YYNGEE come from the germline V gene. This CDR3 is built from 21 residues. CDR3 DNA: TGTGCCAGCAGCGTAGTTCCTAGCGGGAGGGCCCTCACGAGCAACACCGGGGAGCTGTTTTTT. This sequence encodes CASSVVPSGRALTSNTGELFF.

The chain is built from TRBV6-6 and TRBJ2-3; the match to TRBD1 covers 7 bases. The CDR3 sequence is 12 residues long. Per the germline V gene, CDR1 is MNHNY and CDR2 is SVGAGI (reference sequence). V shed 6 bases, J shed 6 bases, and the junction held 3 bases outside the gene matches. CDR3 in DNA: TGTGCCAGCAGCGTCAGGGGGGATACGCAGTATTTT. The encoded protein is CASSVRGDTQYF.

The chain combines TRBV24-1 with TRBJ2-3, with D possibly matching TRBD2 (7 bases). Trimming removed 4 bases at V and 6 bases at J, with 13 bases between. The length of the CDR3 is 14 residues. Germline-derived CDR1 and CDR2 are KGHDR and SFDVKD. This CDR3 is CATSDRTRGDTQYF. CDR3 bases: TGTGCCACCAGTGACCGGACTAGGGGGGATACGCAGTATTTT.

The rearrangement links TRBV6-4 to TRBJ2-2; the match to TRBD2 covers 7 bases. The trim removed 10 bases at V and 0 bases at J, leaving 5 bases unmatched. This CDR3 is 14 amino acids long. Germline-derived CDR1 and CDR2 are MRHNA and SNTAGT. In nucleotides, the CDR3 is TGTGCCATTGCGGGGGACGCGAACACCGGGGAGCTGTTTTTT. This encodes CAIAGDANTGELFF.

The rearrangement links TRBV6-6 to TRBJ1-4; perhaps TRBD1 as D (6 bases). This CDR3 has 13 amino acids. Per the germline V gene, CDR1 is MNHNY and CDR2 is SVGAGI (reference sequence). Trimming removed 6 bases from V and 5 bases from J, with 10 bases in between. The CDR3 bases are TGTGCCAGCAGGCCTCAGGGGAATGAAAAACTGTTTTTT. Translating it yields CASRPQGNEKLFF.

J is TRBJ2-6 and V is TRBV28; TRBD2 matches 14 bases. Looked up from germline, CDR1 is MDHEN and CDR2 is SYDVKM. The CDR3 covers 20 residues. V shed 3 bases and J 2 bases; nucleotides not matched to a gene: 9. Here the CDR3 reads CASSLGLAGVGWAGANVLTF. CDR3 sequence (DNA): TGTGCCAGCAGTTTGGGACTAGCGGGAGTAGGGTGGGCTGGGGCCAACGTCCTGACTTTC.

This clone was picked up a small number of times. The V call is TRBV19, the J call TRBJ2-7, with D possibly TRBD2 on 7 matching bases. Germline-derived CDR1 and CDR2 are LNHDA and SQIVND (reference sequence). V was pared by 7 bases and J by 0 bases, with 13 bases between. The CDR3 consists of 14 residues. The CDR3 coding sequence is TGTGCCAGTAAAGGGGGGGCTAACTCCTACGAGCAGTACTTC. Translating it yields CASKGGANSYEQYF. The entire variable domain, with the rest obtained from reference TRBV19 and TRBJ2-7, is as follows: DGGITQSPKYLFRKEGQNVTLSCEQNLNHDAMYWYRQDPGQGLRLIYYSQIVNDFQKGDIAEGYSVSREKKESFPLTVTSAQKNPTAFYLCASKGGANSYEQYFGPGTRLTVT.

In regard to this clone: The junction does not match germline at one end; this may be a read error. V and J are TRBV12-3 or TRBV12-4 and TRBJ2-7; D perhaps matches TRBD2 (7 bases). The CDR3 length is 13 residues. This CDR3 reads CASSSRGEADRQF. Written as DNA, the CDR3 is TGTGCCAGCAGTTCCCGGGGGGAGGCAGACAGGCAATTC.

The rearrangement links TRBV15 to TRBJ2-7, with TRBD2 as a possible D gene (6 bases). This CDR3 spans 16 amino acids. Germline assignment: CDR1 LNHNV and CDR2 YYDKDF (reference sequence). Between the trimmed V and J ends, which lost 4 bases and 2 bases, there was a span of 18 bases. This CDR3 is CATSTTSGTYAYEQYF. The CDR3, as DNA: TGTGCCACCAGCACAACCTCCGGGACTTACGCCTACGAGCAGTACTTC.

V is TRBV2 and J is TRBJ1-1, with D unresolved. CDR1 and CDR2 (germline): SNHLY, FYNNEI. This CDR3 has 13 amino acids. The ends were cut back, 11 bases at V and 1 base at J, with 14 bases in the middle. CDR3 amino acids: CARNSGANTEAFF. CDR3 sequence (DNA): TGTGCCCGGAACAGCGGCGCGAACACTGAAGCTTTCTTT.

The rearrangement uses TRBV15 and TRBJ1-5; D uncertain. This CDR3 has 16 residues. With 0 bases removed from V and 0 bases from J, the gap between germline ends came to 9 bases. CDR1 and CDR2 (germline): LNHNV, YYDKDF (reference sequence). The CDR3 DNA is TGTGCCACCAGCAGAGATCAGGCCAATAGCAATCAGCCCCAGCATTTT. The encoded protein is CATSRDQANSNQPQHF.

The CDR3: CSVAVTGELGGYTF. CDR3 nucleotide sequence: TGCAGCGTTGCGGTGACAGGGGAGCTTGGAGGCTACACCTTC. V usage is TRBV29-1 and J usage is TRBJ1-2, with 8 positions matching TRBD1. CDR1 is SQVTM, CDR2 ANQGSEA, per germline. The J segment lost 8 bases and the V segment lost 4 bases, leaving 12 bases of the junction unmatched. The length of the CDR3 is 14 residues.

V is TRBV9 and J is TRBJ1-6; the D is unclear. The germline gives CDR1 SGDLS, CDR2 YYNGEE. This CDR3 comprises 13 residues. V lost 5 bases to trimming and J lost 8 bases, with 11 bases between them. CDR3 coding DNA: TGTGCCAGCAGTGAGGTTATGTATTCACCCCTCCACTTT. It yields the protein CASSEVMYSPLHF.

The chain links TRBV6-6 to TRBJ2-1; TRBD1 is a possible D gene (6 bases). CDR1 is MNHNY and CDR2 is SVGAGI in the germline V gene (reference sequence). The CDR3 is 14 amino acids. The V and J ends lost 6 bases and 6 bases respectively, with 15 bases between them. The CDR3 spells CASRTPGHSNEQFF. In DNA form, the CDR3 reads TGTGCCAGCAGAACGCCGGGACATTCCAATGAGCAGTTCTTC.

This chain uses TRBV3-1 (or the pseudogene TRBV3-2) with TRBJ2-5; 7 nucleotides match TRBD2. V lost 1 base, J lost 2 bases, and 7 bases stayed unmatched. The CDR3 is 16 residues long. Per the germline V gene, CDR1 is LGHDT and CDR2 is YNNKEL (reference sequence). As DNA, the CDR3 is TGTGCCAGCAGCCAAGGAGCGGGGACGGATCAAGAGACCCAGTACTTC. Its protein is CASSQGAGTDQETQYF.

Written as DNA, the CDR3 is TGTGCCAGCAGTTTATTGGCGGGATGGGCCAAAAACATTCAGTACTTC. Amino acid sequence: CASSLLAGWAKNIQYF. The chain combines TRBV27 with TRBJ2-4; D is perhaps TRBD2 (6 bases). CDR3 length equals 16 residues. Germline CDR1 is MNHEY and CDR2 is SMNVEV (reference sequence). V was pared by 1 base and J by 1 base, with 11 bases between.

The rearrangement uses TRBV13 and TRBJ2-7; no definite D call. This CDR3 region has 11 residues. Germline CDR1 PRHDT, CDR2 FYEKMQ (reference sequence). Trimming stripped 2 bases from V and 7 bases from J, with 6 bases between. The CDR3 reads CASSLREEQYF. The CDR3 DNA reads as TGTGCCAGCAGCTTACGCGAGGAGCAGTACTTC.

This rearrangement joins TRBV27 to TRBJ1-1, with D possibly being TRBD1 (6 bases). V lost 5 bases and J lost 2, with 12 bases in between. The V gene's germline CDR1 is MNHEY and CDR2 SMNVEV (reference sequence). The CDR3 is made up of 14 amino acids. CDR3 sequence: CASSRRDTNTEAFF. DNA of the CDR3: TGTGCCAGCAGTCGCCGGGACACAAACACTGAAGCTTTCTTT.